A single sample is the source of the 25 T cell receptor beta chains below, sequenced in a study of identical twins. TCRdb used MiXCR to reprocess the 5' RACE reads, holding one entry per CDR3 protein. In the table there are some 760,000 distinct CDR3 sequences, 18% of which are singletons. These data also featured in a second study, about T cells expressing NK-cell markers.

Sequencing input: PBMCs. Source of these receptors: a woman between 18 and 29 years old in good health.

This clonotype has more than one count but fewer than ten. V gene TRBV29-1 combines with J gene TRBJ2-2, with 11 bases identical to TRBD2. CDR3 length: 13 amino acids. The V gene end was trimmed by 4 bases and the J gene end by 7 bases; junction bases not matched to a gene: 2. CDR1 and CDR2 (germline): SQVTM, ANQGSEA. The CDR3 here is CSVASGRFGELFF. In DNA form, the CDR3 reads TGCAGCGTTGCTAGCGGGAGGTTCGGGGAGCTGTTTTTT.

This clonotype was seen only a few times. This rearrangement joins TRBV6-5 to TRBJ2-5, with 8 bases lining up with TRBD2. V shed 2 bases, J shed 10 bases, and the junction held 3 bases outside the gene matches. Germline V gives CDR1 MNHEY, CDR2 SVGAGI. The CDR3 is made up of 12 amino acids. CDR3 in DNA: TGTGCCAGCAGTTACGATCGGGGGGGCCAGTACTTC. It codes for CASSYDRGGQYF.

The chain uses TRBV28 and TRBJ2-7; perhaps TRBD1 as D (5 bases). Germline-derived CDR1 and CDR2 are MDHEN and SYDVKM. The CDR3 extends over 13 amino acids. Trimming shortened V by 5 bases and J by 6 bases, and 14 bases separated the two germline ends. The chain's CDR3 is CASSPRTSREQYF. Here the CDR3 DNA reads TGTGCCAGCAGTCCCCGGACATCTCGCGAGCAGTACTTC.

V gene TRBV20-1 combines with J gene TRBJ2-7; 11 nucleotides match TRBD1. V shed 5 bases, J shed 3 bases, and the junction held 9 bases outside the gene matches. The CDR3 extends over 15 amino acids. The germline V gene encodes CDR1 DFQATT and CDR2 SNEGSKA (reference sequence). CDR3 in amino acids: CSALLSGTGGYEQYF. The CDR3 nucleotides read TGCAGTGCTCTCTTATCCGGGACAGGGGGCTACGAGCAGTACTTC.

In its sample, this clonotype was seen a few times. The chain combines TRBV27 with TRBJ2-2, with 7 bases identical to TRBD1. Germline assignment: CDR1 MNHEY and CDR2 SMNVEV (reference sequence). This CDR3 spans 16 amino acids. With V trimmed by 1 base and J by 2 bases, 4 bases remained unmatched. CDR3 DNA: TGTGCCAGCAGTTTATTCGGGACAGACAACACCGGGGAGCTGTTTTTT. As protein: CASSLFGTDNTGELFF.

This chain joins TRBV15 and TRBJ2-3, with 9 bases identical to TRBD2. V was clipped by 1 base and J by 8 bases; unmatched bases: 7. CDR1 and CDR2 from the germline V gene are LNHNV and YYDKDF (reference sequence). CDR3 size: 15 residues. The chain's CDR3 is CATSRAGTSTGTQYF. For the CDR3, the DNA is TGTGCCACCAGCAGAGCCGGGACTAGCACGGGTACGCAGTATTTT. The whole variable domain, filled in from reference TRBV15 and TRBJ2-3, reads DAMVIQNPRYQVTQFGKPVTLSCSQTLNHNVMYWYQQKSSQAPKLLFHYYDKDFNNEADTPDNFQSRRPNTSFCFLDIRSPGLGDTAMYLCATSRAGTSTGTQYFGPGTRLTVL.

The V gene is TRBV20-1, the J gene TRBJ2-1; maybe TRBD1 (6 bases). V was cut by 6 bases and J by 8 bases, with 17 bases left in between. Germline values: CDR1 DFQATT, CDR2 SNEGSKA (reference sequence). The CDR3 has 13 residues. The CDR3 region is CSAVQQGSDEQFF. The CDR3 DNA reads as TGCAGTGCGGTCCAACAGGGATCGGATGAGCAGTTCTTC.

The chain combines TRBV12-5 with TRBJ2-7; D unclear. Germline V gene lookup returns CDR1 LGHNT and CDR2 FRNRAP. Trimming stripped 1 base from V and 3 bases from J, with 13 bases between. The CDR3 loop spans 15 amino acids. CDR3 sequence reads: CASGLAHSPVYEQYF. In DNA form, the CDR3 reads TGTGCTAGTGGTTTGGCCCACTCCCCCGTCTACGAGCAGTACTTC.

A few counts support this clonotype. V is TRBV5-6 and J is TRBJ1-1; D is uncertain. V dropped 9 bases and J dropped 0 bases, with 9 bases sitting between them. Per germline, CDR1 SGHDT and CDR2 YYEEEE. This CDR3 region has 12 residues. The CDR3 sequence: CATGRMNTEAFF. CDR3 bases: TGTGCCACAGGTAGGATGAACACTGAAGCTTTCTTT.

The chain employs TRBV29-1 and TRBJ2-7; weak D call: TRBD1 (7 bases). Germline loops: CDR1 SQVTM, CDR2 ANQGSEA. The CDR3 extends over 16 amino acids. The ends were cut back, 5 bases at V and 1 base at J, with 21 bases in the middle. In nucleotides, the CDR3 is TGCAGCGTTTCAGGGGGGACAAGGGGAAAATCCTACGAGCAGTACTTC. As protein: CSVSGGTRGKSYEQYF.

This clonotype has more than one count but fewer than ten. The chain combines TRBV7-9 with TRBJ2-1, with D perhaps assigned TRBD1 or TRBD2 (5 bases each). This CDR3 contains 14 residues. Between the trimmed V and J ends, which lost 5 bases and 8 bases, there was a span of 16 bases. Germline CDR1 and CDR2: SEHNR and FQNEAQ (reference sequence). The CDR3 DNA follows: TGTGCCAGCAGCCCGGGACCCCGTCGCTATGAGCAGTTCTTC. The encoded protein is CASSPGPRRYEQFF.

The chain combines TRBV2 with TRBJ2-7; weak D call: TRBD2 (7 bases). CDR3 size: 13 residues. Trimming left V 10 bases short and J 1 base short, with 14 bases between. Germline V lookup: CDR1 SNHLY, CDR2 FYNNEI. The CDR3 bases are TGTGCCACCAACGGGGGGCGGTCCTACGAGCAGTACTTC. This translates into CATNGGRSYEQYF.

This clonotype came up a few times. The CDR3 spells CSAGGGRARGNEQFF. The CDR3, as DNA: TGCAGTGCCGGGGGTGGGAGGGCCAGGGGGAATGAGCAGTTCTTC. This chain connects TRBV20-1 to TRBJ2-1; either TRBD1 or TRBD2 may fit D (7 bases each). This CDR3 is 15 amino acids long. The germline V gene has CDR1 DFQATT and CDR2 SNEGSKA (reference sequence). V was trimmed by 6 bases and J by 7 bases, leaving 22 bases between them.

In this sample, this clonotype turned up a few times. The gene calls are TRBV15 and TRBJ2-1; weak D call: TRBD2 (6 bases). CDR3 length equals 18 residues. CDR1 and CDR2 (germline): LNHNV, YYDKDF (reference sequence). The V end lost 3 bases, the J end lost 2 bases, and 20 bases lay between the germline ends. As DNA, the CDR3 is TGTGCCACCAGCAGGAGGTGGTCTTATAGCGGAACCTACAATGAGCAGTTCTTC. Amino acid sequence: CATSRRWSYSGTYNEQFF. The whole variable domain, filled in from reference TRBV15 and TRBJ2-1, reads DAMVIQNPRYQVTQFGKPVTLSCSQTLNHNVMYWYQQKSSQAPKLLFHYYDKDFNNEADTPDNFQSRRPNTSFCFLDIRSPGLGDTAMYLCATSRRWSYSGTYNEQFFGPGTRLTVL.

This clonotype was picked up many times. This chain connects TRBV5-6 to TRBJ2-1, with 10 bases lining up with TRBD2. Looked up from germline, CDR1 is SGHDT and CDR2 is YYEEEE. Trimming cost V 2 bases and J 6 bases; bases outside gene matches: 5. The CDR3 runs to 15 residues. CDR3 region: CASSFPSGGFNEQFF. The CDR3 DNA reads TGTGCCAGCAGCTTTCCTAGCGGGGGTTTCAATGAGCAGTTCTTC.

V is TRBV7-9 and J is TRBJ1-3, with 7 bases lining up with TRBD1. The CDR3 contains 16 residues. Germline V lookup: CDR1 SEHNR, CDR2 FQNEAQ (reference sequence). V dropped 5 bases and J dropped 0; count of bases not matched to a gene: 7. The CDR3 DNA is TGTGCCAGCAGCCAACTCAGGGGGGACTCTGGAAACACCATATATTTT. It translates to CASSQLRGDSGNTIYF.

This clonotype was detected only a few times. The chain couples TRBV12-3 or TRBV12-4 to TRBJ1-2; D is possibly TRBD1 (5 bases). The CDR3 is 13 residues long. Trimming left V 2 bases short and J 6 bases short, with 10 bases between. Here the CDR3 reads CASSLSGRNGYTF. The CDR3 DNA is TGTGCCAGCAGTTTATCGGGGCGGAATGGCTACACCTTC.

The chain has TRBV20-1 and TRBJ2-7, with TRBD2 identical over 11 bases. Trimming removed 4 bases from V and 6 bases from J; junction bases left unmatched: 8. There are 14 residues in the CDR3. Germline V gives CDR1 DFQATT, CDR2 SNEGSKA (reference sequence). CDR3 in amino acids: CSAKPTSGRGEQYF. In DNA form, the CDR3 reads TGCAGTGCTAAACCAACTAGCGGGAGAGGCGAGCAGTACTTC.

The CDR3 reads CSASTGNPQFF. CDR3 in DNA: TGCAGTGCTAGCACGGGAAATCCACAGTTCTTC. This chain links TRBV20-1 with TRBJ2-1; TRBD2 is a possible D gene (5 bases). V dropped 3 bases and J dropped 13 bases, with 13 bases sitting between them. In germline, CDR1 is DFQATT, CDR2 SNEGSKA (reference sequence). CDR3 length equals 11 residues.

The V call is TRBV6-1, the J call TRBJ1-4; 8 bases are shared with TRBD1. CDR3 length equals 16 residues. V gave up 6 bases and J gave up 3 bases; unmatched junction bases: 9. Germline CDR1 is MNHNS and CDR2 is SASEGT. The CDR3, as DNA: TGTGCCAGCAGACGGACAGGGATTTGGCCTAATGAAAAACTGTTTTTT. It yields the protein CASRRTGIWPNEKLFF.

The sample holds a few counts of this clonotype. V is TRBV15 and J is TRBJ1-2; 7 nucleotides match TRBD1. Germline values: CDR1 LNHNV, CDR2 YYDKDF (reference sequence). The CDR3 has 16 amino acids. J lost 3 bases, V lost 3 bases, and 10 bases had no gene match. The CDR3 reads CATSRRTGRVYYGYTF. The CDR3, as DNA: TGTGCCACCAGCAGGAGGACAGGACGAGTTTACTATGGCTACACCTTC.

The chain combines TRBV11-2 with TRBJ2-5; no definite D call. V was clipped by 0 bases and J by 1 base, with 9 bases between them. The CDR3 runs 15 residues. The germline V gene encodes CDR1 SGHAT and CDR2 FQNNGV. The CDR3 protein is CASSLDGTSQETQYF. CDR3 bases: TGTGCCAGCAGCTTAGATGGAACCTCCCAAGAGACCCAGTACTTC.

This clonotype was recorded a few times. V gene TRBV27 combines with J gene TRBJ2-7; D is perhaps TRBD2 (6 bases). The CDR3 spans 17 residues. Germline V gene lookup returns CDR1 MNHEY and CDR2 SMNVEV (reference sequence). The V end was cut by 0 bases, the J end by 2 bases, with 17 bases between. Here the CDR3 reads CASSLSLPGPGAYEQYF. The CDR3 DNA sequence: TGTGCCAGCAGTTTATCCCTCCCGGGTCCGGGGGCCTACGAGCAGTACTTC.

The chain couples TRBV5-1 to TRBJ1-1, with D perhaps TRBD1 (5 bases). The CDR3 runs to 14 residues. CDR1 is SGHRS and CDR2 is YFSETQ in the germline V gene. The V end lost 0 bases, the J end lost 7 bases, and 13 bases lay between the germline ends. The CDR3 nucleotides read TGCGCCAGCAGCTTGGCCAGGGCGGGGATTGAAGCTTTCTTT. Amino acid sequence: CASSLARAGIEAFF.

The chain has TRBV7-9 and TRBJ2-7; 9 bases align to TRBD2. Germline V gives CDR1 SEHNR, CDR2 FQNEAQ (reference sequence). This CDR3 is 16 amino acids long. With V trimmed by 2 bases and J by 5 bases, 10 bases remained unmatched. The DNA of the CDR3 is TGTGCCAGCAGCTTAAGCGGGGGGACCCGTTTCAACGAGCAGTACTTC. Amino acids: CASSLSGGTRFNEQYF.